This T cell receptor beta chain originates from a study of CD8 T cells in ankylosing spondylitis. V gave up 2 bases and J gave up 0 bases, with 11 bases separating them. The length of the CDR3 is 16 residues. Construction of TCR beta libraries was performed using quantitative 5'-RACE with molecular barcodes. MiXCR was run by TCRdb on the 5' RACE reads, yielding one entry per CDR3 protein. The sample comprises about 350,000 distinct CDR3 sequences, roughly 22% of which are singletons, and roughly 14% rests with the top ten. The study's findings and limits: Matched ankylosing spondylitis synovial fluid reportedly contained a significantly enriched population of disease-linked clones. Clones linked to disease, bearing a CD8+ phenotype, were relatively rare in peripheral blood. Past research had described some motif variants in reactive arthritis synovial fluid and blood.

This clonotype was counted between two and nine times. Antigen: not known. Sequences were obtained from blood, either unsorted or a sorted T cell fraction (not recorded which). The receptor was derived from a male donor with ankylosing spondylitis or in good health (not recorded which). The chain joins TRBV12-3 or TRBV12-4 to TRBJ1-3; no clear D. CDR3 residues: CASSLILTNSGNTIYF. Written as DNA, the CDR3 is TGTGCCAGCAGTTTAATCTTAACCAACTCTGGAAACACCATATATTTT.